These T cell receptor beta chains were read from a single sample in a study of T cells in Graves' hyperthyroidism and ophthalmopathy. Each CDR3 protein is one row after TCRdb ran MiXCR on the multiplex PCR reads. Of over 500,000 distinct CDR3 sequences listed, approximately 48% are singletons. The sample was peripheral blood or thyroid tissue (not recorded which). The receptors stem from an adult woman with Graves' disease, either hyperthyroidism or ophthalmopathy (not recorded which). The CDR3 runs from the conserved cysteine through the conserved F or W. Each record gives: J gene, clone size, V gene, D gene, CDR3 protein, CDR3 DNA. A D gene is named only where the DNA matches it firmly. Expanded clones get a size class; other rows say once, few or many, or leave the size out.

TRBJ2-7,few,TRBV10-3,.,CAISEFRHRYEQYF,TGTGCCATCAGTGAGTTCAGGCACAGATACGAGCAGTACTTC
TRBJ2-7,.,TRBV10-2,.,CASVPAGGEQYF,TGCGCCAGCGTGCCTGCTGGTGGCGAGCAGTACTTC
TRBJ1-5,few,TRBV19,.,CASSIDWQPQHF,TGTGCCAGTAGTATAGATTGGCAGCCCCAGCATTTT
TRBJ2-5,.,TRBV4-1,.,CASSQRGEPYQETQYF,TGCGCCAGCAGCCAACGGGGAGAGCCGTACCAAGAGACCCAGTACTTC
TRBJ1-2,.,TRBV5-4,.,CASSLGADDYTF,TGTGCCAGCAGCTTGGGGGCAGATGACTACACCTTC
TRBJ1-5,many,TRBV20-1,.,CSARDEMMGNQPQHF,TGCAGTGCTAGAGATGAGATGATGGGAAATCAGCCCCAGCATTTT
TRBJ1-2,few,TRBV20-1,.,CSGTQGESYGYTF,TGCAGTGGAACACAGGGCGAGTCCTATGGCTACACCTTC
TRBJ2-5,many,TRBV28,TRBD1,CASSETGGETQYF,TGTGCCAGCAGTGAGACAGGGGGAGAGACCCAGTACTTC
TRBJ2-2,many,TRBV5-1,.,CASSLQQLDTGELFF,TGCGCCAGCAGCTTGCAGCAACTTGACACCGGGGAGCTGTTTTTT
TRBJ2-7,many,TRBV29-1,.,CSVEDPGSYEQYF,TGCAGCGTTGAAGATCCAGGGTCCTACGAGCAGTACTTC
TRBJ2-7,many,TRBV6-5,TRBD2,CASSYSSGSYEQYF,TGTGCCAGCAGCTACTCTAGCGGGAGTTACGAGCAGTACTTC
TRBJ2-7,.,TRBV7-3,.,CASSKMGPAHF,TGTGCCAGCAGCAAAATGGGACCTGCGCACTTC
TRBJ2-5,many,TRBV10-3,.,CATRRAWETQYF,TGTGCCACGCGGAGGGCTTGGGAGACCCAGTACTTC
TRBJ1-2,.,TRBV14,TRBD1,CASSHRQGANYGYTF,TGTGCCAGCAGCCATCGACAGGGAGCTAACTATGGCTACACCTTC
TRBJ2-3,.,TRBV7-8,TRBD2,CASSLEAGVTSDTQYF,TGTGCCAGCAGCTTAGAGGCGGGAGTAACATCAGATACGCAGTATTTT
TRBJ2-7,.,TRBV13,TRBD1,CASSIRDRAYEQYF,TGTGCCAGCAGCATCCGGGACAGAGCCTACGAGCAGTACTTC
TRBJ2-7,.,TRBV7-8,TRBD1,CASSLWSGGRSYEQYF,TGTGCCAGCAGCTTATGGTCAGGGGGTCGTTCCTACGAGCAGTACTTC
TRBJ1-1,once,TRBV12-3/TRBV12-4,.,CASRIEVGTEAFF,TGTGCCAGCAGGATAGAGGTCGGCACTGAAGCTTTCTTT
TRBJ1-2,many,TRBV7-2,.,CASSLMRVSHYGYTF,TGTGCCAGCAGCTTAATGCGGGTATCGCACTATGGCTACACCTTC
TRBJ2-7,.,TRBV7-9,.,CASSLVPSPYEQYF,TGTGCCAGCAGCTTGGTCCCCAGCCCCTACGAGCAGTACTTC
TRBJ2-7,many,TRBV9,.,CASSVGGRGPYEQYF,TGTGCCAGCAGCGTAGGAGGGAGGGGGCCCTACGAGCAGTACTTC
TRBJ1-1,.,TRBV16,.,CASSESRGHAFF,TGTGCCAGCAGTGAATCGAGGGGTCACGCTTTCTTT
TRBJ1-4,.,TRBV10-3,.,CAISESATNEKLFF,TGTGCCATCAGCGAGAGCGCAACTAATGAAAAACTGTTTTTT
TRBJ1-4,many,TRBV5-6,TRBD1,CASSPPAGGGEKLFF,TGTGCCAGCAGCCCACCCGCAGGGGGCGGTGAAAAACTGTTTTTT
TRBJ2-7,.,TRBV14,TRBD2,CASSQAGLLYEQYF,TGTGCCAGCAGCCAAGCGGGACTATTATACGAGCAGTACTTC
TRBJ2-3,.,TRBV10-3,.,CASIDRDTQYF,TGTGCCAGCATCGACCGAGATACGCAGTATTTT
TRBJ2-2,medium-sized,TRBV24-1,.,CATSALTTGELFF,TGTGCCACCAGTGCATTGACTACCGGGGAGCTGTTTTTT
TRBJ2-3,.,TRBV7-9,.,CASSQDTREGTDTQYF,TGTGCCAGCAGCCAAGATACAAGGGAGGGCACAGATACGCAGTATTTT
TRBJ1-6,.,TRBV7-2,.,CASSFVQTNSPLHF,TGTGCCAGCAGCTTTGTACAGACCAATTCACCCCTCCACTTT
TRBJ1-3,.,TRBV10-3,.,CAISRDLNTIYF,TGTGCCATCAGCCGGGACCTCAACACCATATATTTT
TRBJ2-7,many,TRBV10-3,.,CAISEPNYEQYF,TGTGCCATCAGTGAGCCAAATTACGAGCAGTACTTC
TRBJ2-7,once,TRBV20-1,TRBD1,CSAPRTGGMYEQYF,TGCAGTGCTCCTAGGACAGGGGGCATGTACGAGCAGTACTTC
TRBJ1-5,many,TRBV20-1,.,CSAFPGLVNQPQHF,TGCAGTGCGTTCCCGGGACTGGTCAATCAGCCCCAGCATTTT
TRBJ1-5,many,TRBV10-3,.,CATTDQQNNQPQHF,TGTGCCACCACCGATCAACAGAACAATCAGCCCCAGCATTTT
TRBJ2-5,.,TRBV7-2,TRBD2,CASSLAAGGLETQYF,TGTGCCAGCAGCTTAGCAGCGGGAGGTTTGGAGACCCAGTACTTC
TRBJ1-6,.,TRBV7-9,.,CASSLSADNSPLHF,TGTGCCAGCAGCTTATCGGCAGATAATTCACCCCTCCACTTT
TRBJ1-5,many,TRBV2,.,CASSESESNNQPQHF,TGTGCCAGCAGTGAATCGGAGTCAAATAATCAGCCCCAGCATTTT